The entry below describes one T cell receptor beta chain. The antigen remains undetermined. CDR1 KGHDR and CDR2 SFDVKD come from the germline V gene. Trimming took off 4 bases at V and 12 bases at J, with 21 bases between the two ends. The CDR3 is 15 residues long. The entry originates in a study of T-cell reconstitution after alpha-beta-depleted transplantation in children. Unique molecular identifiers were used in preparing the TCRbeta library. MiXCR was run by TCRdb on the PCR reads, yielding one entry per CDR3 protein. The table has 800,000 to 1,000,000 distinct CDR3 sequences, about 29% seen once. General study results and limits: Alpha-beta T cells about two months after transplant reportedly derived from several hundred expanded graft clones. Diversity of TCRbeta at day 60 was high in some patients, arising from surviving recipient T cells and thymic progenitors. Hyperexpanded clones declined; after one year, newly produced T cells mostly supplied diversity.

The chain carries TRBV24-1 and TRBJ2-1; D is unclear. The receptor was isolated from a boy in the first two years of life who had a stem cell transplant for SCID, so the T cells may come from the graft donor. This specimen was PBMCs, mostly from graft donor cells, taken 360 days after TCRalphabeta/CD19-depleted stem cell transplant. The CDR3 coding sequence is TGTGCCACCAGTGACCGAGAGGTTGTGCAGAGTAGGCAGTTCTTC. It specifies CATSDREVVQSRQFF.